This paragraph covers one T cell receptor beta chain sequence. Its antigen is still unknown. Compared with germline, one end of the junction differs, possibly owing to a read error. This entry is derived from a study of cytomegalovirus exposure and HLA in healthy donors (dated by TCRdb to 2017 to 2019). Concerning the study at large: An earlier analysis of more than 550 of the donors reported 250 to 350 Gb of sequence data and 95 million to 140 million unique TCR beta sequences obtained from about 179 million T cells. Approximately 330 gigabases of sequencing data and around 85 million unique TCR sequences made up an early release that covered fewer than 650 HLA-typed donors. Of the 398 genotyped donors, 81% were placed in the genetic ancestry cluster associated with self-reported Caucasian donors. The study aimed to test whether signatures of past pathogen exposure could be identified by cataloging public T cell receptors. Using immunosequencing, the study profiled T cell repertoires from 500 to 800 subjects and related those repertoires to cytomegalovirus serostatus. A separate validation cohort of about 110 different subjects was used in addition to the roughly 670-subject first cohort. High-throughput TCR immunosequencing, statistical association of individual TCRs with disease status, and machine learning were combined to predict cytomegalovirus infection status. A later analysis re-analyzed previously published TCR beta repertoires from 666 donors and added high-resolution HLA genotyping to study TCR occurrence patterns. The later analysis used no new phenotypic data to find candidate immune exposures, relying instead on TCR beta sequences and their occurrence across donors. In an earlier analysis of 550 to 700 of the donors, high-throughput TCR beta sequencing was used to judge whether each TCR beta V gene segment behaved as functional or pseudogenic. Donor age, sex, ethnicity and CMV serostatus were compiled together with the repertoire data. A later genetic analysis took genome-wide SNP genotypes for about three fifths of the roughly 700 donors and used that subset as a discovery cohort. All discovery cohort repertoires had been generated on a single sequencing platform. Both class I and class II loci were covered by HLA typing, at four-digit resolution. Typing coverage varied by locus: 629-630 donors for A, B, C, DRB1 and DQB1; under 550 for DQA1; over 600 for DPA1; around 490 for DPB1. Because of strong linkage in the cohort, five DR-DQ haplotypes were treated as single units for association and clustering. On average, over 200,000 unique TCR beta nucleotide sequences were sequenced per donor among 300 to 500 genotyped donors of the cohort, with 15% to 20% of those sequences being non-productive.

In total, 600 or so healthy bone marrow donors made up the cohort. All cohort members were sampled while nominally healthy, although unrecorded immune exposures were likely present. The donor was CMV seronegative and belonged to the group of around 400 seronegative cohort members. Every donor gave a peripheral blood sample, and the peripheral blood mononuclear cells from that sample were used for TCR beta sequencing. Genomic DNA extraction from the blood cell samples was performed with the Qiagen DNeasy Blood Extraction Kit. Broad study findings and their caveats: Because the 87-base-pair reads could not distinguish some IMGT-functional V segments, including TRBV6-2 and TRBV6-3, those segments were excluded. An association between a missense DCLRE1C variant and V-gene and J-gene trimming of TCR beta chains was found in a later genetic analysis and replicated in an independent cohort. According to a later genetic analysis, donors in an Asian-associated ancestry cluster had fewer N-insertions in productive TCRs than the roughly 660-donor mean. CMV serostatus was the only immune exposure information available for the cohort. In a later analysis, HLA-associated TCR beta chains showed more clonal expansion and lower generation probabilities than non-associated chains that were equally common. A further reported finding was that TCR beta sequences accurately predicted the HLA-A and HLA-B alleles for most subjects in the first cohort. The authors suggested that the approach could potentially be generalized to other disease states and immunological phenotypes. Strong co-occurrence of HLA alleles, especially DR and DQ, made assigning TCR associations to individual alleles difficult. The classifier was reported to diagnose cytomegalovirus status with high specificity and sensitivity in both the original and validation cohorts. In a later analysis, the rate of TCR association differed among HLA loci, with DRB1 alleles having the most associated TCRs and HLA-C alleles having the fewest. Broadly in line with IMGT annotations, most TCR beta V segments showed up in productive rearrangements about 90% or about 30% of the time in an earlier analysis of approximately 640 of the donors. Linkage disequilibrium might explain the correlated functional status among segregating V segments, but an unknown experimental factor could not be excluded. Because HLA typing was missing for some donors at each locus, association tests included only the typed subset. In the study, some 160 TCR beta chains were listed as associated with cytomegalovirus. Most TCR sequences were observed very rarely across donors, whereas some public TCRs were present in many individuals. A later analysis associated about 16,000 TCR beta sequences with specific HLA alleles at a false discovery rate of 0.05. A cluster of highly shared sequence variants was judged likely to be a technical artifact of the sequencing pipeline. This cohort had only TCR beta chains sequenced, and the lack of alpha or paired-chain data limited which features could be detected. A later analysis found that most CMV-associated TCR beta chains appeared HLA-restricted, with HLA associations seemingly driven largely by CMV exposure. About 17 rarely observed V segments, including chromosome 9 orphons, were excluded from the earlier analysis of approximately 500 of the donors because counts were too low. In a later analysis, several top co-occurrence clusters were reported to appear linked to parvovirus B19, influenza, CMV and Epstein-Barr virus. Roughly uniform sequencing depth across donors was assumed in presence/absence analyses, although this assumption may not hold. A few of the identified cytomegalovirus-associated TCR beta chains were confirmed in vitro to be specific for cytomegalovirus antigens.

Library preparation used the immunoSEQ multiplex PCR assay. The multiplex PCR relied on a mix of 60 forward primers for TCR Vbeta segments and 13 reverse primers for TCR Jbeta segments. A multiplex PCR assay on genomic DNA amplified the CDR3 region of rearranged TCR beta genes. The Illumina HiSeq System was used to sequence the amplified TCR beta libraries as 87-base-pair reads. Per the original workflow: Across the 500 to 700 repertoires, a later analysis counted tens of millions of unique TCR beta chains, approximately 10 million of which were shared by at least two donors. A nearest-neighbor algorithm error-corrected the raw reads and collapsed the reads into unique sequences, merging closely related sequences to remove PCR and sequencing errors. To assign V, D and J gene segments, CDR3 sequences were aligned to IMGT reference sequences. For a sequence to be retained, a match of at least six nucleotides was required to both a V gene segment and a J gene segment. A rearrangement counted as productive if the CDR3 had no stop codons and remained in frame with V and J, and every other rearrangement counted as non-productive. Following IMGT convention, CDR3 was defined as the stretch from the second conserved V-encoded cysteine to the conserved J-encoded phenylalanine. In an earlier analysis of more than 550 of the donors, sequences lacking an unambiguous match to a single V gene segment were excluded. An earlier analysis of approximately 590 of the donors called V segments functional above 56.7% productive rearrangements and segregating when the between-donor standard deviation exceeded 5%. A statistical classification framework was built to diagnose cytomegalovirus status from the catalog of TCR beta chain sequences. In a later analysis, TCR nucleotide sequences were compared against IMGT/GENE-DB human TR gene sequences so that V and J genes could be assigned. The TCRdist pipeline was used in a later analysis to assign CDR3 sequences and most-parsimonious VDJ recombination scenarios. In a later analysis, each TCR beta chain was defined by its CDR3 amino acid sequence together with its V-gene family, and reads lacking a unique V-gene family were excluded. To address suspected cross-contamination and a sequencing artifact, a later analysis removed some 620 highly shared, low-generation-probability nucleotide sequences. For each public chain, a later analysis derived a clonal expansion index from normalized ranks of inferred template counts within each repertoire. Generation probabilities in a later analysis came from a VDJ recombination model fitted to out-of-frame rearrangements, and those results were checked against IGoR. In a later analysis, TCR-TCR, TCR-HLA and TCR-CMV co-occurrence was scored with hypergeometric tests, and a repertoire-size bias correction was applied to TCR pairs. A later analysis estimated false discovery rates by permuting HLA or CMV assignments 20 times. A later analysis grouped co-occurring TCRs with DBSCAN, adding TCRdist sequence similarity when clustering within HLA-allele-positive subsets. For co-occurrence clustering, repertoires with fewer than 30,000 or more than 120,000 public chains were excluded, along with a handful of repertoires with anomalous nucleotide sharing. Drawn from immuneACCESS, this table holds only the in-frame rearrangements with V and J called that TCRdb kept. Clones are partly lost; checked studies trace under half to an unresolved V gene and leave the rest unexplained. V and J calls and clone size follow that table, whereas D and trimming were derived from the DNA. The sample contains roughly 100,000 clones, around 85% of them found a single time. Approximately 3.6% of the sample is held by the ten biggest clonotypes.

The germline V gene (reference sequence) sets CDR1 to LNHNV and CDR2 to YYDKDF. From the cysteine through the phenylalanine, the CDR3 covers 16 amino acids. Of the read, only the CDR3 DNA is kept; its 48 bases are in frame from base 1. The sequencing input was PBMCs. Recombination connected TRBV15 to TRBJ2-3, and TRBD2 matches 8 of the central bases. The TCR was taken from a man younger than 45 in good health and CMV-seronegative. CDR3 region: CATSSELAANTDTQCF. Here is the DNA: TGTGCCACCAGCAGTGAACTAGCGGCAAACACAGATACGCAGTGTTTT.